This T cell receptor beta chain emerged from a study of human T cells and chemical hapten exposure. Study results and limitations: TCRs at high frequency, those above 1 in 1000, did not change with DPC sensitization. Because they had alopecia, donors may respond immunologically unlike healthy people.

The V and J ends lost 2 bases and 1 base, in that order; junction bases with no gene match: 5. Germline CDR1 is ENHRY and CDR2 is SYGVKD. The CDR3 is 16 amino acids. A note on this clonotype: The antigen remains unidentified.

Specified time point: pre-sensitization, week 0. As to treatment: therapeutic diphenylcyclopropenone sensitization with weekly scalp DPC. MiXCR was run by TCRdb on the RACE reads, yielding one entry per CDR3 protein. The profile covers some 360,000 distinct CDR3 sequences, with 4% to 6% appearing a single time and 2.6% taken by the ten largest. The TCR sequence derives from a woman aged 50 to 60 with alopecia areata. Some clones in this sample may be carry-over from other donors' samples. The V and J genes are TRBV10-3 and TRBJ2-3; 8 positions match TRBD2. Sequences were derived from whole blood, sampled in connection with sensitization to the hapten diphenylcyclopropenone (DPC). Written as DNA, the CDR3 is TGTGCCATCAGTGAGACCCCAGCGGGGGGCACAGATACGCAGTATTTT. This codes for CAISETPAGGTDTQYF.